A selection of T cell receptor beta chains follows, all from one sample in a study of control samples from healthy donors and cancer patients. Repertoires were generated with immunoSEQ multiplex PCR, while TCRdb's copy carries only in-frame clones and drops some. The sample holds some 170,000 clones, nearly 96% seen once. The sample taken for sequencing was blood. The receptor source for this set is a woman aged 30 to 39 in good health. The CDR3 runs from the conserved cysteine through the conserved F or W. Fields, in order: V gene, clone size, J gene, D gene, CDR3 protein, CDR3 DNA. D genes are given only for firm matches. Not all rows give a size; the values are once, few, many and, for expanded clones, a class.

TRBV6-2/TRBV6-3,once,TRBJ2-3,NA,CASSYGSPNTDTQYF,TGTGCCAGCAGTTACGGATCTCCTAACACAGATACGCAGTATTTT
TRBV19,few,TRBJ1-2,TRBD1,CASSQPGQLYGYTF,TGTGCCAGTAGTCAACCGGGACAGCTCTATGGCTACACCTTC
TRBV28,NA,TRBJ1-1,NA,CASILASRRSENTEAFF,TGTGCCAGCATTCTAGCCTCCCGGCGGAGTGAGAACACTGAAGCTTTCTTT
TRBV27,NA,TRBJ2-2,NA,CASSFGYGTGELFF,TGTGCCAGCAGTTTCGGGTACGGCACCGGGGAGCTGTTTTTT
TRBV30,NA,TRBJ1-5,NA,CAWSSQSPVSQPQHF,TGTGCCTGGAGCTCACAGTCACCAGTTAGTCAGCCCCAGCATTTT
TRBV7-2,NA,TRBJ2-7,NA,CASSLLASSYEQYF,TGTGCCAGCAGCTTACTAGCGAGCTCCTACGAGCAGTACTTC
TRBV7-9,NA,TRBJ1-5,NA,CASASFSSNQPQHF,TGTGCCAGCGCATCGTTCAGCAGCAATCAGCCCCAGCATTTT
TRBV5-1,NA,TRBJ2-3,NA,CASSSGTPTTGSTQYF,TGCGCCAGCAGCTCCGGGACACCTACCACAGGGAGTACGCAGTATTTT
TRBV19,NA,TRBJ1-5,TRBD1,CASSPGTGNQPQHF,TGTGCCAGTAGTCCCGGGACAGGCAATCAGCCCCAGCATTTT
TRBV9,NA,TRBJ1-2,NA,CASSVGVGYGYTF,TGTGCCAGCAGCGTAGGGGTAGGCTATGGCTACACCTTC
TRBV5-1,NA,TRBJ1-5,TRBD1,CASSLQGEQPQHF,TGCGCCAGCAGCTTGCAGGGGGAGCAGCCCCAGCATTTT
TRBV6-1,NA,TRBJ2-3,NA,CASSERPTDTQYF,TGTGCCAGCAGTGAACGGCCAACAGATACGCAGTATTTT
TRBV5-1,NA,TRBJ1-2,TRBD1,CASSTPDRAWTGYTF,TGCGCCAGCAGCACTCCTGACAGGGCGTGGACTGGCTACACCTTC
TRBV11-2,NA,TRBJ2-2,TRBD2,CASVRGLAGVHTGELFF,TGTGCCAGCGTACGGGGACTAGCGGGAGTGCACACCGGGGAGCTGTTTTTT
TRBV7-2,once,TRBJ1-1,NA,CASSPSGSNTEAFF,TGTGCCAGCAGCCCGTCGGGAAGTAACACTGAAGCTTTCTTT
TRBV11-3,few,TRBJ2-3,NA,CASSSTDSWADTQYF,TGTGCCAGCAGCTCGACCGATAGTTGGGCAGATACGCAGTATTTT
TRBV30,NA,TRBJ2-6,NA,CAWSDTGYGANVLTF,TGTGCCTGGAGTGATACAGGGTATGGGGCCAACGTCCTGACTTTC
TRBV2,NA,TRBJ1-5,TRBD1,CASTDDRGSNQPQHF,TGTGCCAGCACCGATGACAGGGGAAGCAATCAGCCCCAGCATTTT
TRBV28,NA,TRBJ1-4,NA,CASSPPGEEKLFF,TGTGCCAGCAGTCCCCCAGGGGAGGAAAAACTGTTTTTT
TRBV6-1,NA,TRBJ2-5,NA,CASREGTEETQYF,TGTGCCAGCAGGGAAGGGACGGAGGAGACCCAGTACTTC
TRBV2,NA,TRBJ1-5,TRBD1,CASSEIGTGGNQPQHF,TGTGCCAGCAGTGAAATAGGGACAGGGGGGAATCAGCCCCAGCATTTT
TRBV4-1,NA,TRBJ1-2,TRBD1,CASSQDSRGQGYTF,TGCGCCAGCAGCCAAGATTCCAGGGGGCAAGGCTACACCTTC
TRBV7-9,NA,TRBJ1-2,NA,CASSLGAGTLGYTF,TGTGCCAGCAGCTTAGGAGCAGGGACTCTTGGCTACACCTTC
TRBV28,NA,TRBJ1-4,NA,CASSLSMEGLGEKLFF,TGTGCCAGCAGTTTATCCATGGAGGGATTGGGTGAAAAACTGTTTTTT
TRBV5-4,NA,TRBJ2-5,NA,CASWLGETQYF,TGTGCCAGCTGGCTAGGGGAGACCCAGTACTTC
TRBV28,NA,TRBJ1-5,NA,CASSLTSGSSYQPQHF,TGTGCCAGCTCGCTGACTTCCGGCAGTTCATATCAGCCCCAGCATTTT
TRBV27,NA,TRBJ2-1,NA,CASSFELKGYNEQFF,TGTGCCAGCAGTTTCGAGTTGAAAGGCTACAATGAGCAGTTCTTC
TRBV2,NA,TRBJ2-1,TRBD2,CASSGWPREGPYNEQFF,TGTGCCAGCAGTGGTTGGCCCCGGGAGGGCCCCTACAATGAGCAGTTCTTC
TRBV28,NA,TRBJ1-5,NA,CASSFQGEEHF,TGTGCCAGCAGTTTTCAAGGGGAGGAGCATTTT
TRBV30,NA,TRBJ2-7,NA,CAWRGTGSYEQYF,TGTGCCTGGAGGGGGACTGGCTCCTACGAGCAGTACTTC
TRBV5-6,NA,TRBJ1-5,NA,CASSYDRNQPQHF,TGTGCCAGCAGCTACGACAGGAATCAGCCCCAGCATTTT
TRBV10-3,NA,TRBJ2-3,NA,CAISRGSTSTDTQYF,TGTGCCATCAGTAGGGGGTCGACAAGCACAGATACGCAGTATTTT
TRBV5-1,NA,TRBJ2-5,NA,CASRGSFGETQYF,TGCGCCAGCAGGGGTAGTTTCGGGGAGACCCAGTACTTC
TRBV14,NA,TRBJ1-1,NA,CASSQESKWGTEAFF,TGTGCCAGCAGCCAAGAAAGCAAGTGGGGCACTGAAGCTTTCTTT
TRBV9,NA,TRBJ2-5,TRBD2,CASSETSGTETQYF,TGTGCCAGCAGCGAGACTAGCGGGACAGAGACCCAGTACTTC
TRBV27,NA,TRBJ1-1,NA,CASSFSGTEAFF,TGTGCCAGCAGTTTCTCAGGGACTGAAGCTTTCTTT